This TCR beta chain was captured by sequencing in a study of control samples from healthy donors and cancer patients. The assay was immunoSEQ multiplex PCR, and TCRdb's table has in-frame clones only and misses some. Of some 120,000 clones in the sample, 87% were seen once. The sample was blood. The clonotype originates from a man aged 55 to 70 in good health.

CDR3 loop: CASSFNPGTSNYGYTF. Here the CDR3 DNA reads TGTGCCAGCAGCTTTAACCCCGGGACAAGTAACTATGGCTACACCTTC. The chain joins TRBV7-9 to TRBJ1-2, with a tentative D call TRBD1 (6 bases). V was pared by 3 bases and J by 1 base, with 15 bases between. The CDR3 is 16 amino acids. From germline, CDR1 is SEHNR and CDR2 FQNEAQ (reference sequence).